This T cell receptor (beta chain) comes out of a study of T cell responses to AZD1222 COVID-19 vaccine. The data were produced by immunoSEQ multiplex PCR, yet TCRdb's version contains in-frame clones alone and is incomplete. The data show more than 90,000 clones, 75% to 95% seen once. The germline V gene encodes CDR1 MNHEY and CDR2 SVGAGI. This CDR3 has 15 amino acids. Trimming removed 0 bases from V and 0 bases from J, with 9 bases in between. V is TRBV6-5 and J is TRBJ2-7; D is perhaps TRBD1 or TRBD2 (5 bases each). Sequences were derived from peripheral blood, sampled on day 0 of AZD1222 vaccination. The receptor's source is an adult in good health. The CDR3 sequence: CASSYSRDASYEQYF. DNA for the CDR3: TGTGCCAGCAGTTACTCGAGGGACGCCTCCTACGAGCAGTACTTC.